This TCR beta chain was sequenced during a study of blood T cell repertoires in COVID-19 (dated by TCRdb to about 2020). In terms of the full investigation: Collaborator samples came from the United States, Italy and Spain and covered acute and convalescent phases of COVID-19. The repertoires were made available in a free public database intended to serve as a resource for research on the immune response to SARS-CoV-2. The prospective study material was composed of cDNA or gDNA derived from T cells, B-cell-depleted T cells, or PBMCs. Where HLA class I and class II types were available, the types were taken from metadata supplied by the sample provider, not from assay-based typing. The samples were drawn from two sources: the first 160 participants of the ongoing ImmuneRACE study, and 1,254 subjects contributed by 6 global collaborators. Nearly every sample came with metadata listing a de-identified subject ID, COVID-19 status, age in years and sex. Subjects who had been exposed to COVID-19, were actively infected with it, or had recovered from it provided the deeply sampled blood TCRbeta repertoires that made up the dataset. Beyond this particular receptor, the publication reports: The amount of clinical and demographic metadata varied by source and participant and was provided uncurated.

The immunoSEQ Assay, a bias-controlled multiplex PCR, was used to amplify TCRbeta CDR3 regions from genomic DNA. The paper's processing steps were these. The number of nucleated cells in each sample was estimated by amplification of reference gene primers within the assay. To quantify the absolute abundance of each unique TCRbeta CDR3 rearrangement, sequence reads were collapsed and filtered. For each sample, productive Simpson clonality was calculated as the square root of Simpson's diversity index over productive rearrangements. The immuneACCESS repertoire file appears here via TCRdb, limited to in-frame rearrangements. These files lack a portion of the clones; in checked studies, under half of the deficit traces to unresolved V genes, and the cause of the others is not known. That table gives V, J and clone size, and the DNA gave D and trimming. The sample yields fewer than 350,000 clones; around 85% were counted once. The top ten clones comprise about 2.5% of the sample.

In the prospective study, participants were about 18 to 90 years old, resided in 25 or so geographic areas of the United States, and were enrolled through a virtual design. In the prospective study, cohorts were assigned on the basis of participant-reported clinical history obtained from a screening survey and a study questionnaire. Recovered participants in ImmuneRACE Cohort 3 were defined as having two consecutive negative NP/OP PCR tests, clearance from a healthcare professional, or resolution of symptoms. Mobile phlebotomists in the prospective study collected whole blood, serum and a nasopharyngeal or oropharyngeal swab from every participant. Prospective study participants could optionally give additional blood draws and questionnaires over an approximately two-month period. Blood samples from the prospective study were shipped frozen or at room temperature prior to DNA extraction. There are 14 amino acids in the CDR3, from cysteine to phenylalanine inclusive. CDR3 DNA is the only sequence kept; it has 42 bases, read in frame from the first base. From the germline V gene, CDR1 is SGHRS and CDR2 is YFSETQ. V was cut back by 0 bases and J by 5 bases, leaving a gap of 9 bases between them.

Details on this clone: Its antigen is unknown. Base qualities are not provided; no much larger clone lies one nucleotide away.

The receptor's source is a woman in her forties or fifties who had recovered from COVID-19. Sequencing input: PBMCs or T cells enriched from blood (not recorded which). The V gene is TRBV5-1 and the J gene is TRBJ2-1, and perhaps TRBD1 as D gene, on 6 matching bases. The CDR3 reads as follows: CASSLGQVDNEQFF. The DNA sequence is as follows: TGCGCCAGCAGCTTGGGACAGGTCGACAATGAGCAGTTCTTC.